Listed here are 32 T cell receptor beta chains from one sample, sequenced in a study of cytomegalovirus exposure and HLA in healthy donors. Assay: immunoSEQ multiplex PCR; the TCRdb copy retains only in-frame clones and omits some. This table has about 110,000 clones, around nine tenths appearing once. The sequenced material came from PBMCs. These receptors all stem from a woman in her 30s in good health and CMV-seropositive.

The chain links TRBV5-6 to TRBJ2-7; D gene ambiguous. This CDR3 is 12 amino acids long. V lost 5 bases and J lost 1, with 7 bases in between. The germline gives CDR1 SGHDT, CDR2 YYEEEE. The CDR3 spells CASSSRSYEQYF. The CDR3 nucleotides are TGTGCCAGCAGTTCCAGATCCTACGAGCAGTACTTC.

Turning to this clone: The junction departs from germline at one end; a sequencing error may be responsible. The chain links TRBV6-5 to TRBJ2-5, with D perhaps matching TRBD2 (7 bases). Germline CDR1 is MNHEY and CDR2 is SVGAGI. This CDR3 has 15 amino acids. This chain's CDR3 is CASRPTTGGGGFGDF. The CDR3 DNA is TGTGCCAGCAGACCCACGACCGGAGGGGGGGGTTTTGGAGACTTC.

This clone was recorded once. J is TRBJ2-5 and V is TRBV4-1; 11 positions match TRBD2. The CDR3 totals 15 residues. V lost 2 bases to trimming and J lost 5 bases; unmatched junction nucleotides: 4. CDR1 and CDR2 (germline): MGHRA, YSYEKL. The CDR3 DNA follows: TGCGCCAGCAGCCAATCTAGCGGGGGGCGGGAGACCCAGTACTTC. Its protein is CASSQSSGGRETQYF.

The chain has TRBV4-3 and TRBJ2-2, with no clear D. V was shortened by 2 bases and J by 2 bases, with 18 bases between the two germline ends. This CDR3 is 18 amino acids long. Per germline, CDR1 LGHNA and CDR2 YSLEER. CDR3 coding DNA: TGCGCCAGCAGCCAAATGACTCCCTTCAATCTTAACACCGGGGAGCTGTTTTTT. It translates to CASSQMTPFNLNTGELFF.

CDR3 amino acids: CASSQGDRGVIATNEKLFF. The DNA for the CDR3 is TGCGCCAGCAGCCAAGGGGACAGGGGTGTTATTGCAACTAATGAAAAACTGTTTTTT. V usage is TRBV4-1 and J usage is TRBJ1-4; TRBD1 agrees at 10 bases. Trimming at V came to 1 base and at J to 0 bases, leaving 8 bases not matched to a gene. The CDR3 is 19 residues long. Looked up from germline, CDR1 is MGHRA and CDR2 is YSYEKL.

The gene calls are TRBV6-5 and TRBJ2-7; D not resolved. Germline CDR1 MNHEY, CDR2 SVGAGI. The CDR3 is 13 residues long. Trimming removed 0 bases from V and 8 bases from J, with 11 bases in between. The CDR3 DNA follows: TGTGCCAGCAGTTACTCGTCAGGTGCCCAGCAGTACTTC. This codes for CASSYSSGAQQYF.

This chain connects TRBV29-1 to TRBJ2-1; 7 bases fit TRBD2. From germline, CDR1 is SQVTM and CDR2 ANQGSEA. The length of the CDR3 is 15 residues. With 2 bases clipped from V and 5 bases from J, the junction kept 9 bases outside the gene matches. CDR3 residues: CSVELSGLYNNEQFF. Written as DNA, the CDR3 is TGCAGCGTTGAATTATCGGGACTATATAACAATGAGCAGTTCTTC.

The chain has TRBV6-6 and TRBJ1-5; no clear D gene. Germline CDR1 reads MNHNY; CDR2 reads SVGAGI (reference sequence). The CDR3 is made up of 13 amino acids. V was pared by 7 bases and J by 2 bases, with 9 bases between. The CDR3 sequence: CASTSIGNQPQHF. The CDR3 coding sequence is TGTGCCAGCACCTCTATAGGCAATCAGCCCCAGCATTTT.

This clone is a singleton in its sample. The CDR3 bases are TGCGCCAGCAGCTTCTACGGGGGGGCCGCCTACAATGAGCAGTTCTTC. It specifies CASSFYGGAAYNEQFF. The chain recombines TRBV5-1 with TRBJ2-1; TRBD2 agrees at 8 bases. CDR1 SGHRS and CDR2 YFSETQ come from the germline V gene. The CDR3 extends over 16 amino acids. The trim removed 2 bases at V and 2 bases at J, leaving 6 bases unmatched.

This clone was detected only a few times. V usage is TRBV11-1 and J usage is TRBJ1-2; 7 bases map to TRBD1. Germline trimming cut 4 bases from V and 4 bases from J; bases unmatched to any gene: 3. From germline, CDR1 is SGHAT and CDR2 FQDESV (reference sequence). The CDR3 sequence is 13 residues long. The CDR3 DNA sequence: TGTGCCAGCAGCTCGGGACAGAGCTATGGCTACACCTTC. Its translation: CASSSGQSYGYTF.

This clone was seen just once. The chain couples TRBV6-1 to TRBJ2-7; TRBD1 is a possible D gene (6 bases). This CDR3 region has 13 residues. The V gene's germline CDR1 is MNHNS and CDR2 SASEGT. Deletions cut 10 bases from V and 0 bases from J, with 13 bases between. CDR3 loop: CATRQVGSYEQYF. The CDR3 DNA sequence: TGTGCCACCAGACAGGTCGGCTCCTACGAGCAGTACTTC.

In this sample, this clone turned up a few times. For the CDR3, the DNA is TGTGCCAGCAGCCAAGATAACTACGAGCAGTACTTC. Translated: CASSQDNYEQYF. V usage is TRBV4-2 and J usage is TRBJ2-7; D is undetermined. The germline V and J ends were trimmed by 0 bases and 3 bases, with 3 bases remaining between them. The germline V gene encodes CDR1 LGHNA and CDR2 YNFKEQ. The CDR3 consists of 12 residues.

This CDR3 reads CASSAQQGYEQYF. CDR3 bases: TGTGCCAGCAGCGCTCAACAGGGCTACGAGCAGTACTTC. V usage is TRBV7-3 and J usage is TRBJ2-7, with TRBD1 as a possible D gene (6 bases). Germline V gives CDR1 SGHTA, CDR2 FQGTGA. The CDR3 is 13 residues long. Trimming took 5 bases from V and 3 from J, leaving 11 bases between them. Full variable domain (remainder filled in from reference TRBV7-3 and TRBJ2-7): GAGVSQTPSNKVTEKGKYVELRCDPISGHTALYWYRQSLGQGPEFLIYFQGTGAADDSGLPNDRFFAVRPEGSVSTLKIQRTERGDSAVYLCASSAQQGYEQYFGPGTRLTVT.

V and J are TRBV4-3 and TRBJ2-7; weak D call: TRBD1 (6 bases). This CDR3 comprises 14 residues. Per germline, CDR1 LGHNA and CDR2 YSLEER. The V gene lost 0 bases and the J gene lost 5 bases, with 11 bases spanning the gap. This chain's CDR3 is CASSQEGTNDEQYF. In DNA form, the CDR3 reads TGCGCCAGCAGCCAAGAAGGGACAAACGACGAGCAGTACTTC.

The chain employs TRBV25-1 and TRBJ1-5; TRBD1 aligns across 8 bases. The junction had 11 bases not matched to a gene; V was cut back by 3 bases and J by 4 bases. CDR1 and CDR2 (germline): MGHDK, SYGVNS. CDR3 length: 17 amino acids. This CDR3 reads CASSESPRDRPNQPQHF. The CDR3 bases are TGTGCCAGCAGTGAGTCCCCCCGGGACAGGCCAAATCAGCCCCAGCATTTT. Looking up the rest from reference TRBV25-1 and TRBJ1-5 gives the full variable domain: EADIYQTPRYLVIGTGKKITLECSQTMGHDKMYWYQQDPGMELHLIHYSYGVNSTEKGDLSSESTVSRIRTEHFPLTLESARPSHTSQYLCASSESPRDRPNQPQHFGDGTRLSIL.

This clone was counted a few times. The J gene is TRBJ1-1, the V gene TRBV4-2; D gene ambiguous. The V gene's germline CDR1 is LGHNA and CDR2 YNFKEQ. The CDR3 is made up of 15 amino acids. V shed 1 base and J shed 5 bases, with 14 bases lying between them. The CDR3 is CASSQAITSRTEAFF. CDR3 coding DNA: TGTGCCAGCAGCCAAGCGATAACCTCGAGGACTGAAGCTTTCTTT.

This sequence joins TRBV2 and TRBJ1-4; TRBD1 matches at 8 bases. With 3 bases clipped from V and 4 bases from J, the junction kept 7 bases outside the gene matches. The CDR3 is 16 residues long. From germline, CDR1 is SNHLY and CDR2 FYNNEI. The CDR3 region has the DNA TGTGCCAGCAGTGAGTCTTTCGGGACAGGTAATGAAAAACTGTTTTTT. This sequence encodes CASSESFGTGNEKLFF. The complete variable domain, with remaining parts taken from reference TRBV2 and TRBJ1-4, reads EPEVTQTPSHQVTQMGQEVILRCVPISNHLYFYWYRQILGQKVEFLVSFYNNEISEKSEIFDDQFSVERPDGSNFTLKIRSTKLEDSAMYFCASSESFGTGNEKLFFGSGTQLSVL.

V is TRBV28 and J is TRBJ2-7; D gene unclear. Trimming left V 3 bases short and J 2 bases short, with 8 bases between. The CDR3 has 13 amino acids. Germline values: CDR1 MDHEN, CDR2 SYDVKM. The CDR3 sequence is CASSLARTYEQYF. CDR3 DNA sequence: TGTGCCAGCAGTTTGGCCCGTACCTACGAGCAGTACTTC.

The chain carries TRBV27 and TRBJ1-1; D is perhaps TRBD1 (6 bases). V was trimmed by 2 bases and J by 2 bases, leaving 12 bases between them. The CDR3 sequence is 15 residues long. CDR1 MNHEY and CDR2 SMNVEV come from the germline V gene (reference sequence). The CDR3 DNA is TGTGCCAGCAGTTTAGGGGGCGCAGGAAACACTGAAGCTTTCTTT. Its translation: CASSLGGAGNTEAFF.

The CDR3 sequence: CASRVQGARDGYTF. DNA for the CDR3: TGTGCCAGCAGGGTACAGGGGGCTCGAGATGGCTACACCTTC. The rearrangement links TRBV2 to TRBJ1-2, with 9 positions matching TRBD1. Germline-derived CDR1 and CDR2 are SNHLY and FYNNEI. CDR3 length: 14 residues. With 6 bases clipped from V and 6 bases from J, the junction kept 8 bases outside the gene matches.

The rearrangement links TRBV5-1 to TRBJ2-5; the match to TRBD2 covers 9 bases. After removal of 2 bases from V and 4 bases from J, the junction contained 9 bases not matched to a gene. This CDR3 contains 16 residues. Germline V gene data show CDR1 as SGHRS and CDR2 as YFSETQ. CDR3: CASSFRRGGFGETQYF. The DNA of the CDR3 is TGCGCCAGCAGCTTTAGGCGGGGGGGATTTGGAGAGACCCAGTACTTC.

In DNA form, the CDR3 reads TGTGCCAGCAGCCTCACCCGAGGACTAGCGGGGGTTGCTGGGGAGCTGTTTTTT. This codes for CASSLTRGLAGVAGELFF. This chain joins TRBV13 and TRBJ2-2; 13 bases fit TRBD2. Germline V gene data show CDR1 as PRHDT and CDR2 as FYEKMQ (reference sequence). The J segment lost 8 bases and the V segment lost 5 bases, leaving 14 bases of the junction unmatched. The CDR3 length is 18 residues.

The rearrangement uses TRBV10-3 and TRBJ2-3; 15 bases fit TRBD2. This CDR3 has 19 amino acids. CDR1 is ENHRY, CDR2 SYGVKD, per germline. Trimming took 5 bases from V and 4 from J; bases not matched to a gene: 13. The CDR3 sequence is CAISFAGLAGGRGADTQYF. CDR3 DNA: TGTGCCATCAGTTTTGCAGGACTAGCGGGGGGGCGTGGGGCAGATACGCAGTATTTT.

The J gene is TRBJ2-2, the V gene TRBV4-1, with TRBD2 identical over 8 bases. CDR3 length equals 17 residues. V shed 1 base, J shed 5 bases, and the junction held 9 bases outside the gene matches. Germline-derived CDR1 and CDR2 are MGHRA and YSYEKL. Here the CDR3 DNA reads TGCGCCAGCAGCCAAGTTTCCCGGGGGGGTGGAACCGGGGAGCTGTTTTTT. It encodes CASSQVSRGGGTGELFF.

This chain connects TRBV4-3 to TRBJ1-2; D is undetermined. The germline V gene has CDR1 LGHNA and CDR2 YSLEER. This CDR3 is 15 amino acids long. Trimming pared 4 bases from V and 2 bases from J, leaving 14 bases between. Written as DNA, the CDR3 is TGCGCCAGCAGCCCCACCGCTTCGAGCAACTATGGCTACACCTTC. Translation gives CASSPTASSNYGYTF.

The chain uses TRBV4-1 and TRBJ2-4; 7 bases are a match to TRBD2. Germline V lookup: CDR1 MGHRA, CDR2 YSYEKL. This CDR3 spans 14 amino acids. The junction had 2 bases not matched to a gene; V was cut back by 4 bases and J by 2 bases. CDR3 DNA: TGCGCCAGCAGCCTCGGGACTACCAAAAACATTCAGTACTTC. Amino acid sequence: CASSLGTTKNIQYF.

The chain has TRBV10-3 and TRBJ2-2, with TRBD2 identical over 7 bases. With V trimmed by 10 bases and J by 6 bases, 11 bases remained unmatched. The CDR3 is 14 residues long. Per the germline V gene, CDR1 is ENHRY and CDR2 is SYGVKD. The CDR3 loop is CATAGTGRPGELFF. CDR3 nucleotides: TGTGCCACCGCCGGGACCGGGAGGCCCGGGGAGCTGTTTTTT.

The V call is TRBV28, the J call TRBJ2-7; TRBD1 matches at 11 bases. V lost 5 bases to trimming and J lost 9 bases; unmatched junction nucleotides: 6. Germline V gives CDR1 MDHEN, CDR2 SYDVKM. CDR3 length: 13 amino acids. Here the CDR3 DNA reads TGTGCCAGCAGTCCTGGACAGGGGGCGGGGCAGTACTTC. This encodes CASSPGQGAGQYF.

The chain couples TRBV2 to TRBJ2-7; 8 bases match TRBD1. Germline V gene sequence: CDR1 SNHLY, CDR2 FYNNEI. The V and J ends lost 7 bases and 2 bases, in that order; junction bases with no gene match: 7. The CDR3 contains 14 residues. Written as DNA, the CDR3 is TGTGCCAGCACCTCCTGGGACAGGACCTACGAGCAGTACTTC. Translation: CASTSWDRTYEQYF. The whole variable domain, remainder taken from reference TRBV2 and TRBJ2-7, is EPEVTQTPSHQVTQMGQEVILRCVPISNHLYFYWYRQILGQKVEFLVSFYNNEISEKSEIFDDQFSVERPDGSNFTLKIRSTKLEDSAMYFCASTSWDRTYEQYFGPGTRLTVT.

The rearrangement uses TRBV4-2 and TRBJ2-7; D is possibly TRBD2 (5 bases). Trimming took 0 bases from V and 3 from J, leaving 9 bases between them. Germline assignment: CDR1 LGHNA and CDR2 YNFKEQ. The CDR3 spans 14 residues. CDR3: CASSQEVAGYEQYF. CDR3 bases: TGTGCCAGCAGCCAAGAGGTCGCGGGCTACGAGCAGTACTTC.

The chain uses TRBV6-4 and TRBJ2-1; 8 bases agree with TRBD2. The germline V gene has CDR1 MRHNA and CDR2 SNTAGT. CDR3 size: 16 residues. V trimming: 3 bases; J trimming: 2 bases; junction bases outside the gene matches: 6. The CDR3 DNA sequence: TGTGCCAGCAGTGAGTCCGGGACTAGGGCCTACAATGAGCAGTTCTTC. Amino acids: CASSESGTRAYNEQFF.

The rearrangement uses TRBV6-5 and TRBJ2-3; TRBD1 is a possible D gene (5 bases). The ends were cut back, 0 bases at V and 2 bases at J, with 9 bases in the middle. The CDR3 extends over 15 amino acids. Germline CDR1 reads MNHEY; CDR2 reads SVGAGI. The CDR3: CASSYSIGDTDTQYF. The CDR3 DNA is TGTGCCAGCAGTTACTCGATAGGGGACACAGATACGCAGTATTTT.